This T cell receptor (beta chain) came from a study of T cell responses to AZD1222 COVID-19 vaccine. Overall study results and limits: Dominant CD4 TCR responses targeted spike regions 160-218 and 743-854.

TCRdb keeps only in-frame clones here, not all; method: immunoSEQ multiplex PCR. The repertoire consists of 190,000 or so clones, with approximately 93% occurring once and the leading ten covering approximately 1%. This clone was counted between two and nine times. Its target is unknown. Per germline, CDR1 SGHNT and CDR2 YYREEE (reference sequence). Trimming removed 4 bases from V and 7 bases from J; junction bases left unmatched: 9. The CDR3 runs 15 residues. This sequence joins TRBV5-4 and TRBJ1-4; 8 bases are shared with TRBD1. Sequencing used peripheral blood, obtained 28 days after the second AZD1222 dose. The source of this sequence is an adult who received the AZD1222 COVID-19 vaccine. Here the CDR3 DNA reads TGTGCCAGCAGCCTGGCCGGGACAGGAGGTGAAAAACTGTTTTTT. This gives the protein CASSLAGTGGEKLFF. Full variable domain (remainder filled in from reference TRBV5-4 and TRBJ1-4): ETGVTQSPTHLIKTRGQQVTLRCSSQSGHNTVSWYQQALGQGPQFIFQYYREEENGRGNFPPRFSGLQFPNYSSELNVNALELDDSALYLCASSLAGTGGEKLFFGSGTQLSVL.